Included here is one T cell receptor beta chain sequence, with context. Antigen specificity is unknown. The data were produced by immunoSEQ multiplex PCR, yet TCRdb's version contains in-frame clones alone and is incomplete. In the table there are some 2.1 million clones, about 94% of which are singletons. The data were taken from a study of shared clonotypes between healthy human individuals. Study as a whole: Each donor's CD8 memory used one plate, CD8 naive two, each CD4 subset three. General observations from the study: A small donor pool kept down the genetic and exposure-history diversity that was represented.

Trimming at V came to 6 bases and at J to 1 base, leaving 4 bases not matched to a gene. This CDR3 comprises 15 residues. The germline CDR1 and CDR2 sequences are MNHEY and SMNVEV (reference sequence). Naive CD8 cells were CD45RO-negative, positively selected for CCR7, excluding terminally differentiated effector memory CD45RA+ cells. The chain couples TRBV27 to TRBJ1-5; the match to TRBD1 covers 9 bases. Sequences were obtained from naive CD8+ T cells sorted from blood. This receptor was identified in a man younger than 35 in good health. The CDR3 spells CASRDGQGSNQPQHF. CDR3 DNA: TGTGCCAGCAGGGACGGACAGGGGAGCAATCAGCCCCAGCATTTT.